This T cell receptor (beta chain) was identified during a study of regulatory T cells in long-lasting Graves disease. Study-wide points: Limited samples may have lowered accuracy. The number of shared public clonotypes was higher in persistent patients (more than 2,500) than new patients (more than 850).

A word on this clonotype: Its antigen is not known.

V shed 3 bases and J shed 3 bases, with 17 bases lying between them. This CDR3 is built from 17 residues. Germline V gene data show CDR1 as LNHDA and CDR2 as SQIVND (reference sequence). Indicated time point: persistent/refractory GD, antithyroid drugs over 5 years with positive TRAb. Scientists built the TCR library using RNA that was extracted from PBMCs. One endocrinology department in Xi'an, China, was where patients came from. Sequencing libraries for TCR beta were prepared with iRepertoire HTBI primers and Arm-PCR of CDR3 regions. TCRdb reprocessed the multiplex PCR reads via MiXCR and lists one record per CDR3 protein. The table includes 350,000 to 450,000 distinct CDR3 sequences, 23% detected once.

V usage is TRBV19 and J usage is TRBJ1-4; D is possibly TRBD1 (6 bases). This clonotype was obtained from a woman in her 40s with Graves disease. Sample: peripheral blood mononuclear cells (PBMCs), taken when the disease was refractory, from a patient treated with antithyroid drugs. The CDR3 bases are TGTGCCAGTAGTATCGGGACACCAGTTGCGGCTAATGAAAAACTGTTTTTT. This translates into CASSIGTPVAANEKLFF.